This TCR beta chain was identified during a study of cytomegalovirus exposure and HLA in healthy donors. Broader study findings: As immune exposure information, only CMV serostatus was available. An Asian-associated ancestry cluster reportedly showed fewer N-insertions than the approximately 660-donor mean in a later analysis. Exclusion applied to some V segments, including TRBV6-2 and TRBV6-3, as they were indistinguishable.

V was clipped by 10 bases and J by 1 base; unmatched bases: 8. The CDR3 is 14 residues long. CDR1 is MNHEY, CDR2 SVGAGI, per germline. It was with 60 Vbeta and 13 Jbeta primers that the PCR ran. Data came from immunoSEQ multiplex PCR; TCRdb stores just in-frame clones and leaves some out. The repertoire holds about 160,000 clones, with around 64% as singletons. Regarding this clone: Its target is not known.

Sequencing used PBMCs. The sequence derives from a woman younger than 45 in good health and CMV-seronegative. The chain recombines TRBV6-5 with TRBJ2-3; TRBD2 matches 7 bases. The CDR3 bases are TGTGCCACCAGGGAGGGGTTCGGCACAGATACGCAGTATTTT. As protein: CATREGFGTDTQYF.